These 2 T cell receptor beta chains came from one sample sequenced in a study of T cell changes during pregnancy in multiple sclerosis. TCRdb keeps only in-frame clones here, not all; method: immunoSEQ multiplex PCR. The data show around 57,000 clones, around 91% seen once. The source was peripheral blood, collected in the third trimester of pregnancy. Receptor source: a female donor in good health, enrolled as a control in a pregnancy study.

The chain uses TRBV19 and TRBJ1-2; possibly TRBD1 for D (5 bases). Between the trimmed V and J ends, which lost 5 bases and 8 bases, there was a span of 15 bases. The CDR3 has 13 residues. CDR1 and CDR2 from the germline V gene are LNHDA and SQIVND (reference sequence). As DNA, the CDR3 is TGTGCCAGTAGTGGCCGCCCGGGGGAAGGCTACACCTTC. Protein: CASSGRPGEGYTF.

This clone has just a few counts. The chain couples TRBV19 to TRBJ1-1; TRBD1 matches 9 bases. Trimming cost V 5 bases and J 4 bases; bases outside gene matches: 17. CDR3 length equals 18 residues. CDR1 and CDR2 (germline): LNHDA, SQIVND (reference sequence). The CDR3 nucleotides are TGTGCCAGTAGTTCCCACTTCCCCATCGACAGGGGGGGCACTGAAGCTTTCTTT. Its protein is CASSSHFPIDRGGTEAFF. The full variable domain, rest sourced from reference TRBV19 and TRBJ1-1, is DGGITQSPKYLFRKEGQNVTLSCEQNLNHDAMYWYRQDPGQGLRLIYYSQIVNDFQKGDIAEGYSVSREKKESFPLTVTSAQKNPTAFYLCASSSHFPIDRGGTEAFFGQGTRLTVV.